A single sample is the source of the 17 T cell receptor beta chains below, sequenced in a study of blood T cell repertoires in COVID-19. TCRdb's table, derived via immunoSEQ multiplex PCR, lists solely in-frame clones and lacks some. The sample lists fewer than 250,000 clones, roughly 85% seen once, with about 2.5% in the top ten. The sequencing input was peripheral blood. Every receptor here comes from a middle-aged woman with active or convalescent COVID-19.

CDR3 residues: CASSFGTGGKLFF. The CDR3 nucleotides read TGTGCCAGCAGTTTCGGTACAGGCGGAAAACTGTTTTTT. This sequence joins TRBV12-3 or TRBV12-4 and TRBJ1-4; the D gene is possibly TRBD1 (5 bases). Trimming took off 3 bases at V and 10 bases at J, with 12 bases between the two ends. CDR3 length equals 13 residues.

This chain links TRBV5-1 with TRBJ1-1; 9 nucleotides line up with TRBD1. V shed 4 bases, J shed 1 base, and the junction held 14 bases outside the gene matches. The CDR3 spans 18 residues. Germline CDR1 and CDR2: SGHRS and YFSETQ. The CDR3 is CASSRARTGEFQNTEAFF. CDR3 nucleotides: TGCGCCAGCAGCCGGGCGAGGACAGGGGAGTTTCAGAACACTGAAGCTTTCTTT.

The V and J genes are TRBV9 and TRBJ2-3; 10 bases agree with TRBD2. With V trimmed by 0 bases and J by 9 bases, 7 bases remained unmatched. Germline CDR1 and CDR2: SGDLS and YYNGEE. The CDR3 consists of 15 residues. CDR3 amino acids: CASSVGDSGGITQYF. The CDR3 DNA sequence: TGTGCCAGCAGCGTAGGTGATAGCGGGGGGATCACGCAGTATTTT.

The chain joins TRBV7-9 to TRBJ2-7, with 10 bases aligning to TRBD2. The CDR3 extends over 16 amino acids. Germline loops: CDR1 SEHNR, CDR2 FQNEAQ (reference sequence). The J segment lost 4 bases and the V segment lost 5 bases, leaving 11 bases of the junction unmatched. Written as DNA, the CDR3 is TGTGCCAGCAGCGTAACGGCGCCTAGCGGGAGTTACGAGCAGTACTTC. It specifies CASSVTAPSGSYEQYF.

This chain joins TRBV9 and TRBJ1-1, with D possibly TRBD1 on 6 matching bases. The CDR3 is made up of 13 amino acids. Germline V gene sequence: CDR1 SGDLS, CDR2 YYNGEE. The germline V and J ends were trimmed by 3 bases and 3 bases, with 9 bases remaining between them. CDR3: CASSEAGDTEAFF. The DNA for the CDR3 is TGTGCCAGCAGCGAAGCAGGGGACACTGAAGCTTTCTTT.

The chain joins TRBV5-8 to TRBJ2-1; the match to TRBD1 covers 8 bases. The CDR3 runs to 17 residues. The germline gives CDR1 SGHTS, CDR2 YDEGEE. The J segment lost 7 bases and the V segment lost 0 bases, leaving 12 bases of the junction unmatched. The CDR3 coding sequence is TGTGCCAGCAGCTTGGTCGTCCGGGCTACAGGGGGTAATGAGCAGTTCTTC. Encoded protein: CASSLVVRATGGNEQFF.

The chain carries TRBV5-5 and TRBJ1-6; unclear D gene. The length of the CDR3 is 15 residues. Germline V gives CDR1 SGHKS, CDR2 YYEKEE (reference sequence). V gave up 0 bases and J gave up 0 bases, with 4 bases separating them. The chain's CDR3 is CASSLDSSYNSPLHF. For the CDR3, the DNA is TGTGCCAGCAGCTTGGACAGCTCCTATAATTCACCCCTCCACTTT.

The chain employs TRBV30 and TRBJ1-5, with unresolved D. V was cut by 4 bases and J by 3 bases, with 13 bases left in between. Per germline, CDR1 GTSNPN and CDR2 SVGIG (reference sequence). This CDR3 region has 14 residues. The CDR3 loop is CAWTGLGINQPQHF. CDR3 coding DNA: TGTGCCTGGACAGGACTCGGGATCAATCAGCCCCAGCATTTT.

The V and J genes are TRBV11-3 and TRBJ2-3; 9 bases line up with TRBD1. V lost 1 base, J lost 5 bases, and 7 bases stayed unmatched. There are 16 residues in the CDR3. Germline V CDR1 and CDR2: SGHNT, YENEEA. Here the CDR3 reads CASSLVVQGAKDTQYF. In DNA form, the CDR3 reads TGTGCCAGCAGCTTAGTTGTACAGGGGGCTAAAGATACGCAGTATTTT.

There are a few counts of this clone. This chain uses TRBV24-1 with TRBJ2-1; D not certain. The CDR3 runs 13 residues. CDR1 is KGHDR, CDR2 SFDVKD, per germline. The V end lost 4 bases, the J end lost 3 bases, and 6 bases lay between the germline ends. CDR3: CATSENFYNEQFF. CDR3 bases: TGTGCCACCAGTGAGAACTTCTACAATGAGCAGTTCTTC.

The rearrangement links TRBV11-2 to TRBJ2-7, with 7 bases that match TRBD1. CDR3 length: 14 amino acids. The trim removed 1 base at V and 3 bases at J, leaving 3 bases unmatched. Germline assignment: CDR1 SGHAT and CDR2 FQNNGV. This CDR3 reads CASSLAGQIYEQYF. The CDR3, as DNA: TGTGCCAGCAGCTTAGCGGGACAGATCTACGAGCAGTACTTC.

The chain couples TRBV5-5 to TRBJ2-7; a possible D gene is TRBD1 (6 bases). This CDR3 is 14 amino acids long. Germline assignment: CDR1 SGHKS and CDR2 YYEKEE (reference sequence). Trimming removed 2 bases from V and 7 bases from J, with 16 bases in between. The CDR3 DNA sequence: TGTGCCAGCAGCTTAGGGCAGGGGAAGGGGGAGCAGTACTTC. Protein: CASSLGQGKGEQYF.

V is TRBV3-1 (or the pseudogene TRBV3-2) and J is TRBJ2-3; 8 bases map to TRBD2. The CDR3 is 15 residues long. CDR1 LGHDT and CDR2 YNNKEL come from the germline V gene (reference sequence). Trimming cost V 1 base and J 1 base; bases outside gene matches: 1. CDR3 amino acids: CASSQGSGGTDTQYF. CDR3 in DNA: TGTGCCAGCAGCCAAGGTAGCGGGGGCACAGATACGCAGTATTTT.

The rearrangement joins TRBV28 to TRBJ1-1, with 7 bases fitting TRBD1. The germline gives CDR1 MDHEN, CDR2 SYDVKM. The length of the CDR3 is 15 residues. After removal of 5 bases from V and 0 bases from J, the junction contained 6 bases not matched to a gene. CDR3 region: CASSPPQGMNTEAFF. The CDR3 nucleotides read TGTGCCAGCAGTCCACCACAGGGGATGAACACTGAAGCTTTCTTT.

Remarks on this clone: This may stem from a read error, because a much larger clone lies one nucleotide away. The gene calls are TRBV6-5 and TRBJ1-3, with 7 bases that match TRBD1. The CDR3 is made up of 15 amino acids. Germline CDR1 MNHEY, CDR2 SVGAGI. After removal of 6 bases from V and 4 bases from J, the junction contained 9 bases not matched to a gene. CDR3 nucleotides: TGTGCCAGCAGCGAGGACAGGAACTCGGGAAACACCATATATTTT. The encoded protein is CASSEDRNSGNTIYF.

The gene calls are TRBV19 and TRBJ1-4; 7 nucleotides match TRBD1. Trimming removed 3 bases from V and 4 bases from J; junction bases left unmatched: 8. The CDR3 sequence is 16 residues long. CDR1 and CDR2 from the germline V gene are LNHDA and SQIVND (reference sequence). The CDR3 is CASSMSQGRNNEKLFF. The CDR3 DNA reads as TGTGCCAGTAGTATGTCACAGGGGCGGAATAATGAAAAACTGTTTTTT.

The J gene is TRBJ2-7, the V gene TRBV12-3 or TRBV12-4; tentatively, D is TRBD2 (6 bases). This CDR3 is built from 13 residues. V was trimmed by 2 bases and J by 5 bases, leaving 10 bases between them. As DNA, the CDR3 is TGTGCCAGCAGTTTATTATGGGGGGACGAGCAGTACTTC. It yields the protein CASSLLWGDEQYF.